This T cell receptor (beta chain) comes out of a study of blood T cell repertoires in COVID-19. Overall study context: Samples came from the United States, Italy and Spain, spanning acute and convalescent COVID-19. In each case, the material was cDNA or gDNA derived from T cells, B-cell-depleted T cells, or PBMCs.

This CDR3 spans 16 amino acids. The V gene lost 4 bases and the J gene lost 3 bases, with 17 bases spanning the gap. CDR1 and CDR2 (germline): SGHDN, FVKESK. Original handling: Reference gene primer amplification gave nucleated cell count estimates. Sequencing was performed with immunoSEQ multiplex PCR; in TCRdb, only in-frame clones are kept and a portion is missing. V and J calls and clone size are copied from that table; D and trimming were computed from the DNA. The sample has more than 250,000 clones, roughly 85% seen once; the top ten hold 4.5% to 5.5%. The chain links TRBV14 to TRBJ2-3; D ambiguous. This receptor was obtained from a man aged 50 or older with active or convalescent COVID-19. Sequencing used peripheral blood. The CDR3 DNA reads TGTGCCAGCAGCCGCGGTTTGGGTGGTGTTACAGATACGCAGTATTTT. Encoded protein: CASSRGLGGVTDTQYF.